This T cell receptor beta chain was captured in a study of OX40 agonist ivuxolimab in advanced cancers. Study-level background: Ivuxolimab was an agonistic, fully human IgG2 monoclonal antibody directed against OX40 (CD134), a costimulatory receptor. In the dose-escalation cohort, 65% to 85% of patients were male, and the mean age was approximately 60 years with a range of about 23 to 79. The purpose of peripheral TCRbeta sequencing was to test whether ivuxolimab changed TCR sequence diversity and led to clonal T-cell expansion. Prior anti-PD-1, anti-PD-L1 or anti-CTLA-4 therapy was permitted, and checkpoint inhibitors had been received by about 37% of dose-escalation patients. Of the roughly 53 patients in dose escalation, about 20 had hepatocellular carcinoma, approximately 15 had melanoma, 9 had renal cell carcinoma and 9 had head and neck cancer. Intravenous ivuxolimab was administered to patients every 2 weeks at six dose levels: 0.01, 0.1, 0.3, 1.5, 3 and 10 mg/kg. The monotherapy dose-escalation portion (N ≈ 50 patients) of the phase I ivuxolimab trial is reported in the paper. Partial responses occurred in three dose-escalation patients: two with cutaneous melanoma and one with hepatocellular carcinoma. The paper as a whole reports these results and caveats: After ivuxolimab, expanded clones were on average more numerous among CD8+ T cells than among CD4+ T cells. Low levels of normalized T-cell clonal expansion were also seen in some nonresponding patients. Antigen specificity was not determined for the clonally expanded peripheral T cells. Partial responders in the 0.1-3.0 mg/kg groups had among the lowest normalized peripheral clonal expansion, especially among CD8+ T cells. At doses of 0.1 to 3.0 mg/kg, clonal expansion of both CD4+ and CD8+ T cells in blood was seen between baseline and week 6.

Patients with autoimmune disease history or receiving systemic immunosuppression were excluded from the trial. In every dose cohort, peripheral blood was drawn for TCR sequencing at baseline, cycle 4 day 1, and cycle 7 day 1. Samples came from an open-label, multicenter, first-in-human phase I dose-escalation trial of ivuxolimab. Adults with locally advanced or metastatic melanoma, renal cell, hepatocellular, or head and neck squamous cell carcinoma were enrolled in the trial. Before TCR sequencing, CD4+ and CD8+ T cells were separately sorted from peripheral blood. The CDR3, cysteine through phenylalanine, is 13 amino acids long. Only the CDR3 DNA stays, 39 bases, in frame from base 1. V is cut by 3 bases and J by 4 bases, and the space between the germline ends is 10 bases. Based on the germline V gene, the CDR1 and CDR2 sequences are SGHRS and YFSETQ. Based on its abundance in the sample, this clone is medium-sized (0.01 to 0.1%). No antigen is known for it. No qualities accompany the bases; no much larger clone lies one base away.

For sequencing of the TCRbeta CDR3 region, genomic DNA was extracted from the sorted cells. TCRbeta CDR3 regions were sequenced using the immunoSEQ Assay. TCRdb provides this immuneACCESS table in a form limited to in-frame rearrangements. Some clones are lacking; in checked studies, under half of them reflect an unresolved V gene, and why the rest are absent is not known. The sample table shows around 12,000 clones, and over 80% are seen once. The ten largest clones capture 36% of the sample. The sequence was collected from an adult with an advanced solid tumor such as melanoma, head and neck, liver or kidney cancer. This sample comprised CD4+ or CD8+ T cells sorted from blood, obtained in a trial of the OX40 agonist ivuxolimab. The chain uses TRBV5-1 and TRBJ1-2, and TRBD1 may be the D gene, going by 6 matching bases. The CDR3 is CASSWDKSYGYTF. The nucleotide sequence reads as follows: TGCGCCAGCAGCTGGGACAAGAGCTATGGCTACACCTTC.